This entry concerns a single TCR beta chain. Sequencing used immunoSEQ multiplex PCR; TCRdb keeps in-frame clones, though not all of them. The data show around 88,000 clones, 90% to 95% seen once. This sample is drawn from a study of blood T cell repertoires in COVID-19. About the research overall: T cells, B-cell-depleted T cells, or PBMCs supplied cDNA or gDNA.

The TCR originated in a man aged 55 to 70 with acute or convalescent COVID-19. The specimen was peripheral blood.

CDR3 in DNA: TGCGCCAGCAGCCAAGATGGACGGGAGGGCGTGCAGTTCTTC. Amino acids: CASSQDGREGVQFF. The rearrangement links TRBV4-3 to TRBJ2-1; 8 bases match TRBD2. Per germline, CDR1 LGHNA and CDR2 YSLEER. The CDR3 has 14 amino acids. V gave up 0 bases and J gave up 12 bases; unmatched junction bases: 7.